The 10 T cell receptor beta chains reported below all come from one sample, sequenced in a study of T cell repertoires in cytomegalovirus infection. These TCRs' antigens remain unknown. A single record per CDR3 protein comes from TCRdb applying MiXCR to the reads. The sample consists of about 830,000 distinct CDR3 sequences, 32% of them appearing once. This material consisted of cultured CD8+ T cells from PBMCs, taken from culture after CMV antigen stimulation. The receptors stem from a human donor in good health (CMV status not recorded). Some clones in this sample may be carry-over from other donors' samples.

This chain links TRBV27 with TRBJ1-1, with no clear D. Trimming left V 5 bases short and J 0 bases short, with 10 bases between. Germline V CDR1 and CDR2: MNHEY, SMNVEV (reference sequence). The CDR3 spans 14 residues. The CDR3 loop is CASSPRSMNTEAFF. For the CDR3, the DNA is TGTGCCAGCAGTCCCAGGAGTATGAACACTGAAGCTTTCTTT.

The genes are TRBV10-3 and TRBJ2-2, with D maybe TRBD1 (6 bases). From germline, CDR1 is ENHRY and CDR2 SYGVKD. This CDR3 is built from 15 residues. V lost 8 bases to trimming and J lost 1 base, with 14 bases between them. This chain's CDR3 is CAIAKWGQNTGELFF. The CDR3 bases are TGTGCCATCGCTAAGTGGGGACAGAACACCGGGGAGCTGTTTTTT.

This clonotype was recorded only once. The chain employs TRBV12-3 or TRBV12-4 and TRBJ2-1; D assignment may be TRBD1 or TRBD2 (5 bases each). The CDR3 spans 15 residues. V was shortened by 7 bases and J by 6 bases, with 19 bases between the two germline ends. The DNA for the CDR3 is TGTGCCAGCATTCAGGGACCCGGGATGATCAATGAGCAGTTCTTC. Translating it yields CASIQGPGMINEQFF.

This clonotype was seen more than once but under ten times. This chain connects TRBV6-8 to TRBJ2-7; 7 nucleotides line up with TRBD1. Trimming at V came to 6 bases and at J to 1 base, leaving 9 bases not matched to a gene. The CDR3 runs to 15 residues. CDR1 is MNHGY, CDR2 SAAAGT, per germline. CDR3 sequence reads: CASRATGTVSYEQYV. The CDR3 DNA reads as TGTGCCAGCAGAGCCACCGGGACAGTATCCTACGAGCAGTACGTC.

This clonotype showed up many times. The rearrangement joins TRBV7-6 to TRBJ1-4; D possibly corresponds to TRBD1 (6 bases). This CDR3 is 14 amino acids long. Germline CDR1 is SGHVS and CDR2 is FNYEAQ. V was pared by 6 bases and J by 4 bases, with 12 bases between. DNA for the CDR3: TGTGCCAGCAGTGCGGACAGTTATAATGAAAAACTGTTTTTT. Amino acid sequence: CASSADSYNEKLFF. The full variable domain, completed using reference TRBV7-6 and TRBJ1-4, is GAGVSQSPRYKVTKRGQDVALRCDPISGHVSLYWYRQALGQGPEFLTYFNYEAQQDKSGLPNDRFSAERPEGSISTLTIQRTEQRDSAMYRCASSADSYNEKLFFGSGTQLSVL.

The CDR3 sequence is CASKSSGGENIQYF. The CDR3 region has the DNA TGTGCCAGCAAGTCCAGCGGGGGAGAAAACATTCAGTACTTC. The chain is built from TRBV14 and TRBJ2-4; 8 nucleotides line up with TRBD2. Looked up from germline, CDR1 is SGHDN and CDR2 is FVKESK. Trimming at V came to 7 bases and at J to 5 bases, leaving 7 bases not matched to a gene. CDR3 length: 14 amino acids.

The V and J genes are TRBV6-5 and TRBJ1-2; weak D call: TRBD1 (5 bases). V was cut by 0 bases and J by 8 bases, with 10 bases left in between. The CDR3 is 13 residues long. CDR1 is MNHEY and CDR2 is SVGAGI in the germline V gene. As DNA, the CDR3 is TGTGCCAGCAGTTACTCGAAGCGGGGCGGCTACACCTTC. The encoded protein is CASSYSKRGGYTF.

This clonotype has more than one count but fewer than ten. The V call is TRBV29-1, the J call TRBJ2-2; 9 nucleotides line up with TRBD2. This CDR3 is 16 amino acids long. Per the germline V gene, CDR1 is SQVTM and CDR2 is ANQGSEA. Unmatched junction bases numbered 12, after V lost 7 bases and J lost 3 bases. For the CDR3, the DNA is TGCAGCGCCCCAGGGGCGGGGGGGCCGGACACCGGGGAGCTGTTTTTT. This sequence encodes CSAPGAGGPDTGELFF.

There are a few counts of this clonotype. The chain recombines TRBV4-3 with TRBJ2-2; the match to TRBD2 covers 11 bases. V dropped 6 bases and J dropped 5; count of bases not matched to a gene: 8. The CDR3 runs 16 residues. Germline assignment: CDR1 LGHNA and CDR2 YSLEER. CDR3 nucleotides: TGCGCCAGCAGTCAAACGGGACTAGCGGATACCGGGGAGCTGTTTTTT. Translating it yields CASSQTGLADTGELFF.

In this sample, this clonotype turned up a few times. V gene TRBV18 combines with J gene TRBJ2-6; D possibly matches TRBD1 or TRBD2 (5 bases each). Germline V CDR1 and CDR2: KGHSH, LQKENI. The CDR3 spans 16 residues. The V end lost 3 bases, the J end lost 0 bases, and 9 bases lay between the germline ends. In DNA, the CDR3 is TGTGCCAGCTCACCTTCCGGGACCTCTGGGGCCAACGTCCTGACTTTC. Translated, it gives CASSPSGTSGANVLTF.